This T cell receptor beta chain was profiled in a study of T-cell reconstitution after alpha-beta-depleted transplantation in children. It was with unique molecular identifiers that the TCRbeta library was prepared. In TCRdb, the PCR reads were re-called with MiXCR into one record per CDR3 protein. Altogether about half a million distinct CDR3 sequences are present, around 12% being singletons, with the ten largest covering 5% to 6%. This CDR3 is built from 13 residues. Trimming took 6 bases from V and 2 from J, leaving 8 bases between them. Germline V lookup: CDR1 KGHDR, CDR2 SFDVKD. The material was PBMCs from the stem cell graft donor, obtained from the stem cell graft. The genes are TRBV24-1 and TRBJ2-3; D not resolved. This TCR derives from a human donor who donated a stem cell graft to a child with combined immunodeficiency. The DNA for the CDR3 is TGTGCCACCAGTAAGACCTTCACAGATACGCAGTATTTT. Protein: CATSKTFTDTQYF.